This is a list of T cell receptor beta chains from one sample in a study of blood T cell repertoires in COVID-19. Here immunoSEQ multiplex PCR was the method, and the copy in TCRdb shows in-frame clones only, minus some. The data contain roughly 230,000 clones, about nine tenths of them singletons. What was sequenced was PBMCs or T cells enriched from blood (not recorded which). The origin of the receptors is a man aged 25 to 40 in a cohort exposed to, infected with or recovered from COVID-19 (not recorded which). The CDR3 runs from the conserved cysteine through the conserved F or W. D genes are given only for firm matches.

d_call: TRBD1
j_call: TRBJ1-2
v_call: TRBV28
cdr3_aa: CASSTGDRVSGYGYTF

d_call: NA
j_call: TRBJ2-7
v_call: TRBV27
cdr3_aa: CASSLRGFSYEQYF

d_call: TRBD2
j_call: TRBJ2-7
v_call: TRBV6-4
cdr3_aa: CASSDPGLAGLRRYEQYF

d_call: NA
j_call: TRBJ2-2
v_call: TRBV28
cdr3_aa: CASSPSQVPGSGELFF

d_call: NA
j_call: TRBJ1-1
v_call: TRBV5-1
cdr3_aa: CASSLDTGMNTEAFF

d_call: NA
j_call: TRBJ2-1
v_call: TRBV24-1
cdr3_aa: CATSDFSASSYNEQFF

d_call: TRBD1
j_call: TRBJ1-1
v_call: TRBV6-5
cdr3_aa: CASTRQGPNTEAFF

d_call: TRBD1
j_call: TRBJ2-2
v_call: TRBV27
cdr3_aa: CASSWFSTGGELFF

d_call: TRBD1
j_call: TRBJ1-1
v_call: TRBV27
cdr3_aa: CASRPSGTAYTEAFF

d_call: TRBD1
j_call: TRBJ2-6
v_call: TRBV6-5
cdr3_aa: CASSYSQGAGANVLTF